This TCR beta chain was profiled in a study of T cell responses to AZD1222 COVID-19 vaccine. Overall study results and limits: Every sample of the repertoires postdated the peak T cell response.

Assay used: immunoSEQ multiplex PCR; TCRdb lists only in-frame clones, some missing. The sample includes roughly 160,000 clones, roughly 90% seen only once; the top ten take 4% to 5.5%. The V gene lost 2 bases and the J gene lost 14 bases, with 12 bases spanning the gap. The germline V gene has CDR1 SEHNR and CDR2 FQNEAQ (reference sequence). This CDR3 is 11 amino acids long. With respect to this clone: Its antigen remains unknown.

Second doses at about 4 or about 12 weeks were pooled. The source was peripheral blood, collected 28 days after the second AZD1222 dose. The V gene is TRBV7-9, the J gene TRBJ2-5; D might be TRBD1 or TRBD2, each matching 5 bases. This TCR was sampled from an adult who received the AZD1222 COVID-19 vaccine. The CDR3 nucleotides read TGTGCCAGCAGCTTACGGGGCAGGGAATACTTC. As protein: CASSLRGREYF.